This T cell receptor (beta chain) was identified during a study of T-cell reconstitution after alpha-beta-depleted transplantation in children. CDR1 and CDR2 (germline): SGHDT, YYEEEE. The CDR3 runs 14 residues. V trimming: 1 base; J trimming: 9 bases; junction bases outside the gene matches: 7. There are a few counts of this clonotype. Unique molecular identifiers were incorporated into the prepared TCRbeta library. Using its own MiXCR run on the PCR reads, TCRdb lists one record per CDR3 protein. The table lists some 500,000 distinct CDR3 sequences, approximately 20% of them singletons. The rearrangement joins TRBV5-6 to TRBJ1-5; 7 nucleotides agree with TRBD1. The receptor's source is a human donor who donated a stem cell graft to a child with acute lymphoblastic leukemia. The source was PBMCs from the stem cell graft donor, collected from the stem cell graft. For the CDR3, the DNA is TGTGCCAGCAGCTTGTCAGGGGGGGTGATGCCCCAGCATTTT. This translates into CASSLSGGVMPQHF.